Detailed here is one TCR beta chain. This clone has a handful of counts. Its target antigen remains unknown. No base quality values were provided; no much bigger clone lies one nucleotide off. Inclusive of the bounding cysteine and phenylalanine, the CDR3 is 14 residues long. The kept DNA is CDR3 alone, 42 bases in frame from the first base. After removal of 4 bases from V and 5 bases from J, the junction retains 8 bases not matched to a gene. The germline V gene specifies KGHSH as CDR1 and LQKENI as CDR2. The sample is drawn from a study of CD8+ T cells in alopecia areata (dated by TCRdb to the late 2010s). In terms of the full investigation: The treated patients, all with moderate-to-severe alopecia areata, were enrolled in an open-label pilot trial of oral tofacitinib given at 5 to 10 mg twice daily. Clonality in the scalp was compared among normal scalp (n=4), patchy alopecia areata scalp (n=8), and alopecia totalis/universalis scalp (n=8). Tofacitinib was administered for 6 to 18 months, and 6 months of follow-up off drug were then conducted to assess delayed response and recurrence. RNA came from the PAXgene miRNA kit for fixed scalp, the miRNeasy kit for PBMCs, and the RNeasy kit for mouse skin. Biopsies were taken from tofacitinib-treated patients at baseline and at 4 and 24 weeks of treatment, and a later scalp biopsy was taken in several of the tofacitinib-treated patients. The study used high-throughput TCRbeta sequencing to examine T cell clonal expansion in alopecia areata, in both the C3H/HeJ mouse model and human patients. The SALT score, which quantifies the percentage of affected scalp surface area, was used to measure disease severity in treated patients. TCRbeta CDR3 regions were amplified by immunoSEQ multiplex PCR using 35 Vbeta forward and 13 Jbeta reverse primers. Scalp tissue and sorted CD4+ and CD8+ peripheral blood T cells from patchy and totalis/universalis alopecia areata patients and from healthy controls were covered by human TCRbeta sequencing. General study outcomes and caveats: Because the treated cohort was small and had only one nonresponder, larger studies are needed to examine links between baseline CD8+ expansion and response. Lesional scalp, especially in alopecia totalis/universalis, showed higher clonality and more expanded CD8+ clones than normal scalp, suggesting antigenic drive. Tofacitinib significantly decreased scalp clonality and the number of expanded CD8+ clones among the top 100 scalp clones. Compared with mice, TCR sequences shared between patients were less clear, possibly partly because of HLA diversity across the patient population. Scalp TCR repertoire analysis is complicated because resident alphabeta T cells in normal human skin are also sequenced, whereas mouse skin is dominated by gammadelta T cells. Many expanded lesional clones persisted in scalp and blood during tofacitinib treatment, which may partly explain relapse after stopping treatment.

Receptors were amplified or captured by the immunoSEQ multiplex PCR assay. RNA was extracted from all samples and reverse transcribed into cDNA, which served as template for TCR sequencing. First-strand cDNA was synthesized using SuperScript III with a 2:1 mix of oligo-dT and random hexamers. A synthetic immune receptor repertoire was used to assess amplification bias, and residual bias was removed computationally. Regarding the original processing steps: Raw reads were preprocessed to remove errors, and CDR3 was defined according to IMGT conventions as the region from the conserved cysteine to phenylalanine. To get clonality, Shannon entropy was normalized by log2 of the number of productive unique TCRs and the result was subtracted from 1. Whether each scalp clone was CD4 or CD8 was inferred by checking scalp TCRbeta sequences against the CD4 and CD8 repertoires from sorted blood. TCRdb limited this immuneACCESS table to in-frame rearrangements with V and J called. A share of clones is missing; checked studies link under half to unresolved V genes, and the rest is unexplained. That table gives V, J and clone size, and the DNA gave D and trimming. This sample holds approximately 200,000 clones; roughly three fifths were observed only once. Of the sample, approximately 3.5% falls within the top ten clones.

Interpreted using the paper, the time point label stands for: four to five weeks on oral tofacitinib. In the paper's terms, the treatment or condition label means: oral pan-JAK inhibitor, 5-10 mg twice daily. Peripheral blood and lesional scalp punch biopsies were obtained from patients with alopecia areata. PBMCs were isolated by density centrifugation and stained for CD3, CD4 and CD8, and CD4+ and CD8+ T cells were sorted on a FACSAria. The TCR sequence derives from a human donor with alopecia areata. Here the sequenced sample was CD4+ T cells sorted from blood, taken at week 4, from a patient treated with tofacitinib. The sequence joins TRBV18 to TRBJ2-7; TRBD1 matches 7 bases in the middle. The nucleotides read TGTGCCAGCTCACAAAAGACAGGGACGGACGAGCAGTACTTC. It encodes CASSQKTGTDEQYF.